These 10 T cell receptor beta chains originate from one sample sequenced in a study of neurological immune-mediated disorders. From the 5' RACE reads, TCRdb called clonotypes with MiXCR, one entry per CDR3 protein. The profile covers about 33,000 distinct CDR3 sequences, with less than 1.6% appearing a single time and 7.5% to 10% taken by the ten largest. Input material: PBMCs. These receptors originate from a woman younger than 45 with multiple sclerosis.

This clonotype appeared many times. This chain's CDR3 is CASTDLPRYGYTF. Written as DNA, the CDR3 is TGTGCCAGCACCGACCTACCGCGTTATGGCTACACCTTC. This chain joins TRBV6-2 or TRBV6-3 and TRBJ1-2; D gene uncertain. Deletions cut 7 bases from V and 5 bases from J, with 14 bases between. The germline CDR1 and CDR2 sequences are MNHEY and SVGEGT. The CDR3 has 13 amino acids.

This clonotype was seen ten or more times. The chain couples TRBV7-2 to TRBJ1-3, with 7 bases identical to TRBD1. V trimming: 3 bases; J trimming: 2 bases; junction bases outside the gene matches: 4. The CDR3 runs to 15 residues. Germline CDR1 SGHTA, CDR2 FQGNSA. CDR3 region: CASSFGTVAGNTIYF. The CDR3 DNA follows: TGTGCCAGCAGCTTTGGGACAGTAGCTGGAAACACCATATATTTT. Together with reference TRBV7-2 and TRBJ1-3, the CDR3 gives the full variable domain: GAGVSQSPSNKVTEKGKDVELRCDPISGHTALYWYRQSLGQGLEFLIYFQGNSAPDKSGLPSDRFSAERTGGSVSTLTIQRTQQEDSAVYLCASSFGTVAGNTIYFGEGSWLTVV.

The V call is TRBV7-8, the J call TRBJ1-6; TRBD1 matches 9 bases. The V gene end was trimmed by 5 bases and the J gene end by 13 bases; junction bases not matched to a gene: 15. This CDR3 comprises 16 residues. Germline V CDR1 and CDR2: SGHVS, FQNEAQ. The CDR3 nucleotides read TGTGCCAGCAGCATCCCGCCCGGACAGGGGAGGGGGCCCCTCCACTTT. This gives the protein CASSIPPGQGRGPLHF.

This chain joins TRBV9 and TRBJ1-2; D might be TRBD1 (6 bases). Germline V gene data show CDR1 as SGDLS and CDR2 as YYNGEE. Between the trimmed V and J ends, which lost 2 bases and 7 bases, there was a span of 12 bases. This CDR3 contains 13 residues. The CDR3 protein is CASSVSQGTGYTF. CDR3 DNA: TGTGCCAGCAGCGTCAGCCAGGGGACTGGCTACACCTTC.

This clonotype was seen ten or more times. This chain joins TRBV7-2 and TRBJ2-2; D call uncertain. Trimming cost V 5 bases and J 8 bases, with 9 bases left between them. Germline V gene data show CDR1 as SGHTA and CDR2 as FQGNSA. The CDR3 totals 12 residues. The CDR3 DNA is TGTGCCAGCAGCCTTCGCAGGGGGGAGCTGTTTTTT. This encodes CASSLRRGELFF.

This clonotype has a count of ten or more. The chain couples TRBV15 to TRBJ1-5, with 9 nucleotides matching TRBD1. Germline V gene lookup returns CDR1 LNHNV and CDR2 YYDKDF (reference sequence). V lost 8 bases to trimming and J lost 7 bases; unmatched junction nucleotides: 6. This CDR3 is 13 amino acids long. CDR3 protein: CATQTGGGQPQHF. CDR3 DNA: TGTGCCACCCAAACAGGGGGCGGACAGCCCCAGCATTTT.

This clonotype has ten or more counts. V is TRBV7-6 and J is TRBJ2-7; tentative D call: TRBD2 (5 bases). Germline V lookup: CDR1 SGHVS, CDR2 FNYEAQ. The CDR3 is made up of 14 amino acids. Trimming left V 1 base short and J 5 bases short, with 12 bases between. DNA of the CDR3: TGTGCCAGCAGCTTAGGAGGGAAGACCGACGAGCAGTACTTC. This codes for CASSLGGKTDEQYF. The whole variable domain, remainder taken from reference TRBV7-6 and TRBJ2-7, is GAGVSQSPRYKVTKRGQDVALRCDPISGHVSLYWYRQALGQGPEFLTYFNYEAQQDKSGLPNDRFSAERPEGSISTLTIQRTEQRDSAMYRCASSLGGKTDEQYFGPGTRLTVT.

Ten or more counts support this clonotype. The gene calls are TRBV24-1 and TRBJ2-3; D is unclear. The CDR3 consists of 15 residues. The germline V gene encodes CDR1 KGHDR and CDR2 SFDVKD. The germline V and J ends were trimmed by 2 bases and 5 bases, with 13 bases remaining between them. CDR3 amino acids: CATSDSAAAQDTQYF. The CDR3 DNA reads as TGTGCCACCAGTGATTCCGCGGCAGCGCAAGATACGCAGTATTTT.

This clonotype has a count of ten or more. The chain couples TRBV10-3 to TRBJ2-1; TRBD1 aligns across 7 bases. Germline lookup yields CDR1 ENHRY and CDR2 SYGVKD. Trimming took 6 bases from V and 2 from J; bases not matched to a gene: 4. CDR3 length: 14 amino acids. As DNA, the CDR3 is TGTGCCATCAGCGAGGGGGCGCCCTACAATGAGCAGTTCTTC. It translates to CAISEGAPYNEQFF.

This clonotype was counted ten times or more. This chain connects TRBV2 to TRBJ2-2, with 9 positions matching TRBD1. This CDR3 contains 15 residues. After removal of 6 bases from V and 4 bases from J, the junction contained 6 bases not matched to a gene. Germline V gene data show CDR1 as SNHLY and CDR2 as FYNNEI. CDR3 amino acids: CASSPGQGFTGELFF. CDR3 bases: TGTGCCAGCAGCCCGGGACAGGGATTCACCGGGGAGCTGTTTTTT.